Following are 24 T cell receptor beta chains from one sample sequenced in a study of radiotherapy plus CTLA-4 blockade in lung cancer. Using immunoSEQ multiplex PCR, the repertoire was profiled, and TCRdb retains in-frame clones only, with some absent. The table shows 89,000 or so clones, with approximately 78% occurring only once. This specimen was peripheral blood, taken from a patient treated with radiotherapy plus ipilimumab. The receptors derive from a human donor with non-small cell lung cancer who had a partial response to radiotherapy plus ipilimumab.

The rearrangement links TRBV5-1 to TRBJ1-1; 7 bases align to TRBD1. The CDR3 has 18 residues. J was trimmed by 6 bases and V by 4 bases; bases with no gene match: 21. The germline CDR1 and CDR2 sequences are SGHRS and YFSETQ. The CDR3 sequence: CASSAHRGGSVEEAEAFF. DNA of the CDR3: TGCGCCAGCAGCGCGCACCGAGGGGGCTCCGTTGAAGAAGCTGAAGCTTTCTTT.

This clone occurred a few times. CDR3 in amino acids: CASSLLLAGGPKETQYF. CDR3 coding DNA: TGTGCCAGCAGCTTATTATTAGCGGGAGGTCCCAAAGAGACCCAGTACTTC. The chain combines TRBV11-2 with TRBJ2-5, with 10 bases fitting TRBD2. V shed 2 bases, J shed 3 bases, and the junction held 9 bases outside the gene matches. CDR3 size: 17 residues. Germline V CDR1 and CDR2: SGHAT, FQNNGV.

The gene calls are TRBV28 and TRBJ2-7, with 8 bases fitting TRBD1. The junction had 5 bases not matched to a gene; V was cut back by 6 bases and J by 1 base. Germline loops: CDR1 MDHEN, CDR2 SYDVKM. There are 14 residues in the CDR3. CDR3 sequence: CASRQTGGSYEQYF. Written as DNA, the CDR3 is TGTGCCAGCAGACAAACAGGGGGGTCCTACGAGCAGTACTTC.

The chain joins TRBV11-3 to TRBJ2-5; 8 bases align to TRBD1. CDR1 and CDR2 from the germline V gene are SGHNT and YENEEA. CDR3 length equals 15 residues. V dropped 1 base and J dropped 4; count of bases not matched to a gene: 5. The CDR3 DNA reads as TGTGCCAGCAGCTTAGCCAGGGGGCTAGGAGAGACCCAGTACTTC. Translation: CASSLARGLGETQYF.

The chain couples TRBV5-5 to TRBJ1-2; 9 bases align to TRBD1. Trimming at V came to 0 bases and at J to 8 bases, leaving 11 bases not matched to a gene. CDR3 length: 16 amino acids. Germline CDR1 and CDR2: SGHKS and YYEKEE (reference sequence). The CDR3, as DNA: TGTGCCAGCAGCTTGGGGGCACAGGGGGCCTTCGGAGGCTACACCTTC. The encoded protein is CASSLGAQGAFGGYTF.

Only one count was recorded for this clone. The CDR3: CASSPSRGVSEQYF. DNA for the CDR3: TGTGCCAGCTCACCTTCCCGGGGGGTTAGCGAGCAGTACTTC. The chain has TRBV18 and TRBJ2-7; 7 positions match TRBD2. Per germline, CDR1 KGHSH and CDR2 LQKENI. The CDR3 covers 14 residues. V dropped 3 bases and J dropped 6; count of bases not matched to a gene: 8. Together with reference TRBV18 and TRBJ2-7, the CDR3 gives the full variable domain: NAGVMQNPRHLVRRRGQEARLRCSPMKGHSHVYWYRQLPEEGLKFMVYLQKENIIDESGMPKERFSAEFPKEGPSILRIQQVVRGDSAAYFCASSPSRGVSEQYFGPGTRLTVT.

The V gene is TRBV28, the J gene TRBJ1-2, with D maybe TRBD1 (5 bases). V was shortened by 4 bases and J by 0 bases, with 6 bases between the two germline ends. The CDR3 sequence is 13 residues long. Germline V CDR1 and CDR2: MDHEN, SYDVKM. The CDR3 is CASSWDSNYGYTF. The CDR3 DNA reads TGTGCCAGCAGTTGGGACTCTAACTATGGCTACACCTTC.

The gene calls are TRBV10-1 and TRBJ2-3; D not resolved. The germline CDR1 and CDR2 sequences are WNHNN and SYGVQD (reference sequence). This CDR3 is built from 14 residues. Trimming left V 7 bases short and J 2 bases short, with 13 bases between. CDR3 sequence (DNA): TGCGCCAGCACCAAACCCGGGTCCACAGATACGCAGTATTTT. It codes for CASTKPGSTDTQYF.

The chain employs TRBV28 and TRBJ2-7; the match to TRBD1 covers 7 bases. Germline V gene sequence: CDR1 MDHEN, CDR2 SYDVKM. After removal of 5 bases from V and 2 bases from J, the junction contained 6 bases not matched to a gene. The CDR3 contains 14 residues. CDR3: CASSAHRGAYEQYF. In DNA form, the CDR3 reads TGTGCCAGCAGTGCTCACAGGGGAGCCTACGAGCAGTACTTC.

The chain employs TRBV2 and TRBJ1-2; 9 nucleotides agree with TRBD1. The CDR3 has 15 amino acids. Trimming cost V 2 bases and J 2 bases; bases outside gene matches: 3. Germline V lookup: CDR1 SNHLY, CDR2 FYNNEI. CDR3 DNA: TGTGCCAGCAGTGAAATCGGGACAGGGAACTATGGCTACACCTTC. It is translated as CASSEIGTGNYGYTF.

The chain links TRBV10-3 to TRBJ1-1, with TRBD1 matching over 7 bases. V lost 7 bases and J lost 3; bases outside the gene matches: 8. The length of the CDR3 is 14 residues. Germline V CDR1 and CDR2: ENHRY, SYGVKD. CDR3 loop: CAITGQAEDTEAFF. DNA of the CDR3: TGTGCCATCACTGGACAGGCCGAGGACACTGAAGCTTTCTTT.

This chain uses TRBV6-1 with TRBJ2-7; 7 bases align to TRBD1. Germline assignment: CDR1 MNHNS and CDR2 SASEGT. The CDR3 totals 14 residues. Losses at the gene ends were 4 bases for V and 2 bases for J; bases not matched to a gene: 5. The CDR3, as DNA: TGTGCCAGCAGTGGCCAGACAGGGCCCTACGAGCAGTACTTC. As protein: CASSGQTGPYEQYF.

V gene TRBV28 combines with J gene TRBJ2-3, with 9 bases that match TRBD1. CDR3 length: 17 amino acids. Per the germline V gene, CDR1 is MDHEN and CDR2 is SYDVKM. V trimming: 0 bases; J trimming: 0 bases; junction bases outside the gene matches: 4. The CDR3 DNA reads TGTGCCAGCAGTTTATGCGGACAGGGGAACAGCACAGATACGCAGTATTTT. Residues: CASSLCGQGNSTDTQYF.

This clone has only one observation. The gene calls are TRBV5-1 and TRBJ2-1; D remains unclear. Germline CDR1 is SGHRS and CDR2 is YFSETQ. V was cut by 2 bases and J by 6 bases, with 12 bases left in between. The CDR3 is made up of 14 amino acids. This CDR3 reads CASSFALGANEQFF. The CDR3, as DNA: TGCGCCAGCAGCTTTGCCCTAGGAGCCAATGAGCAGTTCTTC.

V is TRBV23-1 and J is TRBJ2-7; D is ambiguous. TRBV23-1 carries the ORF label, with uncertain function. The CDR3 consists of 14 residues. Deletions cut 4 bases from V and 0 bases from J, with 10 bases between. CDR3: CASSRPSASYEQYF. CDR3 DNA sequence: TGCGCCAGCAGTCGGCCTTCCGCCTCCTACGAGCAGTACTTC.

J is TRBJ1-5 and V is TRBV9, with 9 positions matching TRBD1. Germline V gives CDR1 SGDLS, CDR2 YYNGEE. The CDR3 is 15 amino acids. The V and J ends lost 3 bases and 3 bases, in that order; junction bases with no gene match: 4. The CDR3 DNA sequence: TGTGCCAGCAGCGCCGGGACAGGGATCAATCAGCCCCAGCATTTT. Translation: CASSAGTGINQPQHF. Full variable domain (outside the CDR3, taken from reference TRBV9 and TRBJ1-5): DSGVTQTPKHLITATGQRVTLRCSPRSGDLSVYWYQQSLDQGLQFLIQYYNGEERAKGNILERFSAQQFPDLHSELNLSSLELGDSALYFCASSAGTGINQPQHFGDGTRLSIL.

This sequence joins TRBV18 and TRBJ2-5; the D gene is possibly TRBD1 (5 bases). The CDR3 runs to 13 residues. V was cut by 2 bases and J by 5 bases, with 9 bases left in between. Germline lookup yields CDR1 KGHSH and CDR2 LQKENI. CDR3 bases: TGTGCCAGCTCACCAGTCCAGGGCGAGACCCAGTACTTC. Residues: CASSPVQGETQYF.

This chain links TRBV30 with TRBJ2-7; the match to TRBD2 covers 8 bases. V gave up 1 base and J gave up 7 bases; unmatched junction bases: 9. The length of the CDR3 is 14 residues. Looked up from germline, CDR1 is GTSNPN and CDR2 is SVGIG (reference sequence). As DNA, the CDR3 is TGTGCCTGGAGTGAACTAGCGGAGCCGGAAGAGCAGTACTTC. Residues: CAWSELAEPEEQYF.

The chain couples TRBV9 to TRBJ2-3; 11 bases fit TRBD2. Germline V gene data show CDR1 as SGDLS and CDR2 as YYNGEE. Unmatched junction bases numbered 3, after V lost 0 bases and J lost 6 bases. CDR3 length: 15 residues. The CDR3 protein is CASSVVTSGIDTQYF. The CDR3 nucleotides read TGTGCCAGCAGCGTAGTGACTAGCGGGATCGATACGCAGTATTTT.

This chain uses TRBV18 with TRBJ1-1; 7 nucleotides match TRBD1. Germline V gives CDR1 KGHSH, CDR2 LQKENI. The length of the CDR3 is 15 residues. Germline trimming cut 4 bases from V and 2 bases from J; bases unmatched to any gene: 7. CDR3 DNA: TGTGCCAGCTCACGGGAACAGGGGATCAACACTGAAGCTTTCTTT. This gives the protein CASSREQGINTEAFF.

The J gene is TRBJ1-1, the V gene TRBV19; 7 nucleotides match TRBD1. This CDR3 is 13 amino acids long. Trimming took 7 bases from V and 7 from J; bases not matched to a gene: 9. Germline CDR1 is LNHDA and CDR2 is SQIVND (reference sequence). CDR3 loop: CASNVPGQSEAFF. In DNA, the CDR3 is TGTGCCAGTAACGTCCCGGGACAGAGTGAAGCTTTCTTT.

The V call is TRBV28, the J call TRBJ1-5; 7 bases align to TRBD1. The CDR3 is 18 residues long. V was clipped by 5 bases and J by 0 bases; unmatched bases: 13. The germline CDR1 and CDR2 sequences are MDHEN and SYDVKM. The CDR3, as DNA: TGTGCCAGCAGTCTACCCGGGACAGCCCTTTATAGCAATCAGCCCCAGCATTTT. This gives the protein CASSLPGTALYSNQPQHF. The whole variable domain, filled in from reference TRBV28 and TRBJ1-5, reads DVKVTQSSRYLVKRTGEKVFLECVQDMDHENMFWYRQDPGLGLRLIYFSYDVKMKEKGDIPEGYSVSREKKERFSLILESASTNQTSMYLCASSLPGTALYSNQPQHFGDGTRLSIL.

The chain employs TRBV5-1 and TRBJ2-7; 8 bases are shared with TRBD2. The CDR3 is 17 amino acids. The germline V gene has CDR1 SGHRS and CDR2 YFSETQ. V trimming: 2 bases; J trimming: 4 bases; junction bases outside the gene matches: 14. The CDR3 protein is CASSLGIRTSTMYEQYF. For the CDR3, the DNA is TGCGCCAGCAGCTTAGGAATTCGGACTAGCACAATGTACGAGCAGTACTTC.

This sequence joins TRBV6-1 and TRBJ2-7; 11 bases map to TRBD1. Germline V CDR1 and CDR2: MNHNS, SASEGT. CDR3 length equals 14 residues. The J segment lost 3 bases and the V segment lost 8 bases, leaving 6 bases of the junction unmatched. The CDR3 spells CASGRDRGIYEQYF. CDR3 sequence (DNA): TGTGCCAGCGGTCGGGACAGGGGGATCTACGAGCAGTACTTC.